This T cell receptor beta chain was observed in a study of radiotherapy plus CTLA-4 blockade in lung cancer. Study overall: An objective response was seen in about 17% of patients, and disease control in less than 40%. Study-wide findings and caveats: Together with interferon-beta, which increased in serum after radiation, early dynamic changes in blood T cell clones were reportedly the best predictors of response. In blood, TCR clones derived from the tumor expanded after radiotherapy plus ipilimumab.

CTLA-4 blockade using ipilimumab, together with focal radiation, was received by patients with chemo-refractory metastatic non-small-cell lung cancer. Deletions cut 5 bases from V and 5 bases from J, with 16 bases between. From germline, CDR1 is MNHEY and CDR2 SMNVEV (reference sequence). CDR3 length: 14 residues. Comments on this clone: The antigen is unknown.

Here immunoSEQ multiplex PCR was the method, and the copy in TCRdb shows in-frame clones only, minus some. The table lists 35,000 or so clones, approximately 85% of them singletons. The receptor's source is a human donor with non-small cell lung cancer who had stable disease on radiotherapy plus ipilimumab. Sequenced material: peripheral blood, taken from a patient treated with radiotherapy plus ipilimumab. The chain joins TRBV27 to TRBJ2-7, with D possibly TRBD2 on 6 matching bases. CDR3 DNA sequence: TGTGCCAGCAGTCCCCCTAGGAGGGTCCACGAGCAGTACTTC. Its protein product is CASSPPRRVHEQYF.